This section outlines one T cell receptor beta chain sequence together with its context. Its antigen is still unknown. The data originate from a study of lymphopenia after photon versus proton radiotherapy. Study-level results: Only patients who died were analyzed for survival; proton advantage is unproven. A bigger post-nadir fall in TCR diversity correlated inversely with survival time in deceased patients.

With 7 bases clipped from V and 7 bases from J, the junction kept 5 bases outside the gene matches. This CDR3 comprises 13 residues. The germline V gene has CDR1 MDHEN and CDR2 SYDVKM. The protocol was immunoSEQ multiplex PCR, while the TCRdb copy is restricted to in-frame clones and leaves out a portion. The data show tens of thousands of clones, approximately 90% seen once. The sample here was peripheral blood, taken from a patient treated with photon-based radiotherapy. This TCR derives from a woman aged 65 to 85 with pancreatic cancer. J is TRBJ2-1 and V is TRBV28; 9 nucleotides line up with TRBD1. The CDR3 nucleotides are TGTGCCAGCAAAGGGACAGGGTTAAATGAGCAGTTCTTC. Amino acids: CASKGTGLNEQFF.